This T cell receptor (beta chain) stems from a study of tumor-infiltrating lymphocytes in primary liver carcinoma. For the study at large: The patients had histopathologically diagnosed primary liver carcinoma, and their disease was treated by surgical resection.

The source of the blood RNA was unsorted whole blood, and germline DNA was extracted as well. Trimming removed 6 bases from V and 7 bases from J, with 22 bases in between. The CDR3 sequence is 16 residues long. Germline V gene lookup returns CDR1 MNHNS and CDR2 SASEGT. Study-level findings and limits: Each sample was bulk and unsorted; consequently, CD4+ and CD8+ repertoires were not compared. Overlap in tumor-adjacent and tumor-blood pairs fell below that of tumor region pairs. Tumors significantly exceeded blood in top-250-clone fraction (p = 0.039).

Total RNA amounting to roughly 480 ng was the source from which TCR beta cDNA was made with a constant-region primer. Each TCR beta library was derived from three nested multiplex PCR rounds that employed slightly modified ARM-PCR. TRBV1-TRBV30 forward primers paired with a C-beta reverse primer were used in the first two PCR rounds, which ran approximately 10 cycles each. A single record per CDR3 protein comes from TCRdb applying MiXCR to the multiplex PCR reads. The table records over 250,000 distinct CDR3 sequences, nearly 60% of them present only once. Points on this clonotype: Its antigen is currently unknown.

The TCR sequence derives from a woman aged 25 to 45 with primary liver carcinoma and hepatitis B virus infection. The chain uses TRBV6-1 and TRBJ2-4, with D perhaps TRBD1 (6 bases). Sequencing was performed on peripheral blood. CDR3 nucleotides: TGTGCCAGCAGGGGCTTGGGAACAGGGACGTCTAACATTCAGTACTTC. Encoded protein: CASRGLGTGTSNIQYF.